This T cell receptor (beta chain) was profiled in a study of monozygotic twins with inflammatory bowel disease. As to this clonotype: Its antigen is as yet unknown.

From approximately 3,500 ng of total RNA, each TCR library was prepared. Template switching incorporated UMIs with a 6-nucleotide sample barcode. TCRdb reprocessed the 5' RACE reads and keeps a single row for each CDR3 protein, giving no DNA. The sample totals some 200,000 distinct CDR3 sequences. The CDR3 is 14 residues long. CDR1 and CDR2 (germline): SEHNR, FQNEAQ (reference sequence). Notes on the study in general: Among T cells, the various subtypes were not distinguishable. Healthy co-twins had higher TCRbeta inverse Simpson diversity than their IBD twins.

The rearrangement uses TRBV7-9 and TRBJ1-5; the D call from TCRdb, TRBD1, cannot be confirmed without DNA. The sequenced sample was blood. The TCR sequence derives from a human donor with ulcerative colitis or Crohn's disease, or a healthy co-twin of an affected twin (not recorded which). The CDR3 is CASSGGTAYQPQHF.